This passage covers 24 T cell receptor beta chains from one sample sequenced in a study of technical replicates of blood from a handful of donors. The data were produced by immunoSEQ multiplex PCR, yet TCRdb's version contains in-frame clones alone and is incomplete. The sample records 55,000 to 80,000 clones, approximately 93% being singletons. Material for sequencing was T cells isolated from PBMCs. All receptors come from a human donor in good health.

The gene calls are TRBV19 and TRBJ2-1; 12 bases agree with TRBD2. The CDR3 consists of 18 residues. CDR1 LNHDA and CDR2 SQIVND come from the germline V gene (reference sequence). V lost 3 bases to trimming and J lost 0 bases; unmatched junction nucleotides: 6. The CDR3: CASSIRLAGASSYNEQFF. In DNA form, the CDR3 reads TGTGCCAGTAGTATTAGACTAGCGGGAGCAAGCTCCTACAATGAGCAGTTCTTC.

The rearrangement uses TRBV9 and TRBJ1-3, with D uncertain. The CDR3 runs 16 residues. Per germline, CDR1 SGDLS and CDR2 YYNGEE. V was shortened by 0 bases and J by 4 bases, with 14 bases between the two germline ends. The CDR3 loop reads CASSVGKENRGNTIYF. As DNA, the CDR3 is TGTGCCAGCAGCGTAGGAAAGGAGAATAGGGGAAACACCATATATTTT.

This clone has only one observation. CDR3 protein: CASSVGGQGFSDTQYF. CDR3 nucleotides: TGTGCCAGCAGCGTAGGGGGACAGGGTTTTTCAGATACGCAGTATTTT. This sequence joins TRBV9 and TRBJ2-3; 9 bases are shared with TRBD1. This CDR3 region has 16 residues. Trimming cost V 0 bases and J 4 bases; bases outside gene matches: 6. Germline V lookup: CDR1 SGDLS, CDR2 YYNGEE.

The V gene is TRBV9, the J gene TRBJ2-2; 7 bases fit TRBD2. Germline values: CDR1 SGDLS, CDR2 YYNGEE. The V gene end was trimmed by 5 bases and the J gene end by 6 bases; junction bases not matched to a gene: 10. The CDR3 has 15 residues. CDR3 residues: CASSAIGTNAGELFF. Here the CDR3 DNA reads TGTGCCAGCAGTGCCATTGGGACTAACGCCGGGGAGCTGTTTTTT.

The V call is TRBV30, the J call TRBJ2-1; D is ambiguous. CDR3 length: 12 residues. V lost 2 bases to trimming and J lost 4 bases, with 6 bases between them. Germline V gene lookup returns CDR1 GTSNPN and CDR2 SVGIG (reference sequence). The CDR3 nucleotides are TGTGCCTGGAGTTTACAGTACAATGAGCAGTTCTTC. Translation gives CAWSLQYNEQFF.

The rearrangement uses TRBV6-5 and TRBJ1-2; TRBD1 matches 8 bases. Germline-derived CDR1 and CDR2 are MNHEY and SVGAGI. The CDR3 length is 14 residues. The V and J ends lost 5 bases and 8 bases, in that order; junction bases with no gene match: 10. The CDR3: CASSTSDRGRGYTF. For the CDR3, the DNA is TGTGCCAGCAGTACCAGTGACAGGGGTAGAGGCTACACCTTC.

CDR3 amino acids: CASRPAGHNEQFF. For the CDR3, the DNA is TGTGCCAGCAGGCCCGCTGGGCACAATGAGCAGTTCTTC. The genes are TRBV6-5 and TRBJ2-1; D not certain. Trimming cost V 6 bases and J 5 bases, with 11 bases left between them. The CDR3 is made up of 13 amino acids. Per germline, CDR1 MNHEY and CDR2 SVGAGI.

This chain links TRBV4-1 with TRBJ1-4, with D uncertain. V was shortened by 4 bases and J by 0 bases, with 21 bases between the two germline ends. CDR1 and CDR2 from the germline V gene are MGHRA and YSYEKL. CDR3 length: 19 residues. Here the CDR3 reads CASSRNRNPLQSTNEKLFF. The CDR3 DNA reads as TGCGCCAGCAGCCGCAACCGAAATCCCCTGCAGTCAACTAATGAAAAACTGTTTTTT.

The genes are TRBV13 and TRBJ2-7; 7 positions match TRBD1. The CDR3 extends over 14 amino acids. Germline V CDR1 and CDR2: PRHDT, FYEKMQ (reference sequence). The V gene end was trimmed by 5 bases and the J gene end by 0 bases; junction bases not matched to a gene: 4. CDR3 bases: TGTGCCAGCAGCCCGGACAGGTTCTCCTACGAGCAGTACTTC. Translated, it gives CASSPDRFSYEQYF.

The chain uses TRBV18 and TRBJ1-2; D perhaps matches TRBD1 (5 bases). There are 13 residues in the CDR3. V dropped 6 bases and J dropped 2 bases, with 10 bases sitting between them. The germline V gene has CDR1 KGHSH and CDR2 LQKENI. CDR3 in amino acids: CASSLDKNYGYTF. In nucleotides, the CDR3 is TGTGCCAGCTCCTTGGACAAGAACTATGGCTACACCTTC.

The V call is TRBV4-2, the J call TRBJ2-1; TRBD2 matches at 8 bases. Germline V lookup: CDR1 LGHNA, CDR2 YNFKEQ. Trimming at V came to 3 bases and at J to 6 bases, leaving 16 bases not matched to a gene. CDR3 length: 18 amino acids. The CDR3, as DNA: TGTGCCAGCAGCCACGCCCCTCTAGTATTAGCGGGGAGCAATGAGCAGTTCTTC. Protein product: CASSHAPLVLAGSNEQFF.

The chain couples TRBV16 to TRBJ1-2, with 10 bases matching TRBD1. CDR1 and CDR2 (germline): KGHSY, FQNENV. V shed 0 bases and J 4 bases; nucleotides not matched to a gene: 2. The CDR3 is 15 residues long. The CDR3 reads CASSQSGQGIYGYTF. CDR3 in DNA: TGTGCCAGCAGCCAATCGGGACAGGGGATCTATGGCTACACCTTC.

This clone has only one observation. V and J are TRBV4-1 and TRBJ2-7, with 7 bases identical to TRBD1. V was pared by 4 bases and J by 7 bases, with 13 bases of the junction left unmatched. Germline CDR1 is MGHRA and CDR2 is YSYEKL. The length of the CDR3 is 15 residues. CDR3 nucleotide sequence: TGCGCCAGCAGCCTCAACCGGGACAGCGGATGGGAGCAGTACTTC. Translated: CASSLNRDSGWEQYF.

The CDR3 loop is CASRFQGFRTEAFF. The CDR3 region has the DNA TGTGCCAGCCGATTCCAGGGTTTTAGGACTGAAGCTTTCTTT. J is TRBJ1-1 and V is TRBV27; D is possibly TRBD1 (5 bases). The CDR3 is 14 amino acids. Trimming pared 8 bases from V and 5 bases from J, leaving 18 bases between. Germline-derived CDR1 and CDR2 are MNHEY and SMNVEV (reference sequence).

The chain couples TRBV4-1 to TRBJ2-3, with 7 bases fitting TRBD2. J gave up 2 bases and V 0 bases, and 23 bases lay outside the gene matches. This CDR3 comprises 22 residues. Germline CDR1 is MGHRA and CDR2 is YSYEKL. CDR3 in amino acids: CASSQDSSADDSSGGNTDTQYF. In DNA, the CDR3 is TGCGCCAGCAGCCAAGATTCGAGTGCGGACGACTCTAGCGGAGGGAACACAGATACGCAGTATTTT.

J is TRBJ1-3 and V is TRBV30; 9 positions match TRBD1. The trim removed 3 bases at V and 1 base at J, leaving 4 bases unmatched. Germline V CDR1 and CDR2: GTSNPN, SVGIG (reference sequence). This CDR3 has 15 amino acids. In DNA form, the CDR3 reads TGTGCCTGGAGCAAGGACAGGGGTTCTGGAAACACCATATATTTT. The encoded protein is CAWSKDRGSGNTIYF.

This rearrangement joins TRBV2 to TRBJ1-1; no clear D. The V end was cut by 3 bases, the J end by 1 base, with 12 bases between. Germline values: CDR1 SNHLY, CDR2 FYNNEI. This CDR3 is 15 amino acids long. The CDR3: CASSDRSRGNTEAFF. CDR3 bases: TGTGCCAGCAGTGACCGGTCTCGTGGGAACACTGAAGCTTTCTTT.

J is TRBJ2-2 and V is TRBV5-1; 7 bases agree with TRBD1. Germline values: CDR1 SGHRS, CDR2 YFSETQ. The CDR3 loop spans 16 amino acids. V lost 4 bases and J lost 0; bases outside the gene matches: 6. Here the CDR3 reads CASSLSGTANTGELFF. The CDR3 coding sequence is TGCGCCAGCAGCCTATCCGGGACAGCGAACACCGGGGAGCTGTTTTTT.

The V gene is TRBV29-1, the J gene TRBJ2-1, with a possible D match to TRBD2 (5 bases). Germline V gene data show CDR1 as SQVTM and CDR2 as ANQGSEA. The CDR3 is 13 amino acids. The V end was cut by 4 bases, the J end by 5 bases, with 12 bases between. The CDR3 DNA follows: TGCAGCGTTGTAAGAGGGTCCGACAATGAGCAGTTCTTC. This translates into CSVVRGSDNEQFF.

The V and J genes are TRBV29-1 and TRBJ2-7, with TRBD2 matching over 10 bases. Germline V lookup: CDR1 SQVTM, CDR2 ANQGSEA. V was clipped by 3 bases and J by 6 bases; unmatched bases: 14. The CDR3 runs 16 residues. The CDR3 nucleotides read TGCAGCGTTGATCGGCTAGCGGGGGTCGGGTCTCGCGAGCAGTACTTC. Translated, it gives CSVDRLAGVGSREQYF.

V and J are TRBV14 and TRBJ1-1, with TRBD1 identical over 9 bases. Germline CDR1 SGHDN, CDR2 FVKESK. Trimming at V came to 6 bases and at J to 0 bases, leaving 5 bases not matched to a gene. The CDR3 loop spans 15 amino acids. The CDR3 nucleotides are TGTGCCAGCAGATCGGGACAGGGAATGAACACTGAAGCTTTCTTT. It translates to CASRSGQGMNTEAFF. The complete variable domain, with remaining parts taken from reference TRBV14 and TRBJ1-1, reads EAGVTQFPSHSVIEKGQTVTLRCDPISGHDNLYWYRRVMGKEIKFLLHFVKESKQDESGMPNNRFLAERTGGTYSTLKVQPAELEDSGVYFCASRSGQGMNTEAFFGQGTRLTVV.

The chain has TRBV28 and TRBJ2-2; the match to TRBD2 covers 7 bases. Germline trimming cut 6 bases from V and 5 bases from J; bases unmatched to any gene: 15. CDR3 length: 17 amino acids. The germline CDR1 and CDR2 sequences are MDHEN and SYDVKM. The CDR3 DNA is TGTGCCAGCAGCAGCCTGCGGACTAGGGGACGTACCGGGGAGCTGTTTTTT. This sequence encodes CASSSLRTRGRTGELFF.

This chain joins TRBV27 and TRBJ2-7; D may be TRBD2 (6 bases). Germline assignment: CDR1 MNHEY and CDR2 SMNVEV (reference sequence). The V gene lost 0 bases and the J gene lost 2 bases, with 17 bases spanning the gap. The CDR3 length is 17 residues. The CDR3 loop is CASSLSSGLRVPYEQYF. DNA for the CDR3: TGTGCCAGCAGTTTATCGTCGGGACTCAGGGTCCCCTACGAGCAGTACTTC.

The chain links TRBV7-3 to TRBJ1-2; tentatively, D is TRBD1 (5 bases). Germline assignment: CDR1 SGHTA and CDR2 FQGTGA. Trimming cost V 1 base and J 2 bases, with 14 bases left between them. This CDR3 is 16 amino acids long. CDR3 sequence (DNA): TGTGCCAGCAGCTTAAACGGGGGAGCCCTAAACTATGGCTACACCTTC. Its translation: CASSLNGGALNYGYTF. Filled out from reference TRBV7-3 and TRBJ1-2, the complete variable domain reads GAGVSQTPSNKVTEKGKYVELRCDPISGHTALYWYRQSLGQGPEFLIYFQGTGAADDSGLPNDRFFAVRPEGSVSTLKIQRTERGDSAVYLCASSLNGGALNYGYTFGSGTRLTVV.